This T cell receptor beta chain is drawn from a study of T cell repertoires in cytomegalovirus infection. Study background: The study used recently identified HLA-C-restricted and well-studied HLA-B-restricted CMV epitopes. Public signatures in TCR beta pointed to CMV infection and matching HLA type.

V lost 3 bases to trimming and J lost 1 base, with 12 bases between them. Germline V gives CDR1 SGHTA, CDR2 FQGNSA. CDR3 size: 15 residues. This clonotype was detected a few times. Its antigen is as yet unknown. Each CDR3 protein is one row after TCRdb ran MiXCR on the reads. The sample includes about 63,000 distinct CDR3 sequences, around 20% of them seen just once. Findings and caveats of the study: The ex vivo response was dominated by HLA-C-restricted CMV-specific TCR beta clonotypes. Cumulative frequency of public TCR beta families picked out carriers of CMV plus the relevant HLA.

This TCR came from a human donor in good health (CMV status not recorded). Some clones in this sample may be carry-over from other donors' samples. This chain links TRBV7-2 with TRBJ1-1; a possible D gene is TRBD1 (5 bases). Sequencing was performed on CD8+ T cells from cultured PBMCs, taken from culture after CMV antigen stimulation. The CDR3 DNA sequence: TGTGCCAGCAGCTTTAGCGGACAAAGGAACACTGAAGCTTTCTTT. This translates into CASSFSGQRNTEAFF.